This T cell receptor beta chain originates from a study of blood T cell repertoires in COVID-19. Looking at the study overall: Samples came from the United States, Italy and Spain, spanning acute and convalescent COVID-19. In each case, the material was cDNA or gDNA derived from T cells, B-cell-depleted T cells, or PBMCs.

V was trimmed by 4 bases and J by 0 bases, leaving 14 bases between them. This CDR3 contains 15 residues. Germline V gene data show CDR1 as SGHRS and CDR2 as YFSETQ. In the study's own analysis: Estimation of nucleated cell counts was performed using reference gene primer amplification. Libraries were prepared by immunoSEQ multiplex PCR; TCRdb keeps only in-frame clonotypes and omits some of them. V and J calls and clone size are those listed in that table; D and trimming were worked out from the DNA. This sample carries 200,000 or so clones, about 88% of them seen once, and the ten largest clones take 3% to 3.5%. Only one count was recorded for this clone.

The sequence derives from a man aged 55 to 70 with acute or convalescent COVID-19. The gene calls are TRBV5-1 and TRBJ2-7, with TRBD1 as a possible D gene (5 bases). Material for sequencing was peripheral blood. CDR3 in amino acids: CASSNMQGLSYEQYF. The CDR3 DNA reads TGCGCCAGCAGCAATATGCAGGGCCTCTCCTACGAGCAGTACTTC. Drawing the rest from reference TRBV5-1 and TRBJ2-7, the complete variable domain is KAGVTQTPRYLIKTRGQQVTLSCSPISGHRSVSWYQQTPGQGLQFLFEYFSETQRNKGNFPGRFSGRQFSNSRSEMNVSTLELGDSALYLCASSNMQGLSYEQYFGPGTRLTVT.